Presented here are 10 T cell receptor beta chains from one specimen sequenced in a study of blood T cells in healthy people across ages. It was with a sample-barcoded 5' primer and a J-beta primer mix that a second PCR of roughly 7 to 11 cycles was run. TCRdb used MiXCR to reprocess the 5' RACE reads, holding one entry per CDR3 protein. Of roughly 1.5 million distinct CDR3 sequences in the sample, approximately 43% are singletons; the top ten hold approximately 4.1%. The sample taken for sequencing was blood. The source of these receptors is a young woman in good health.

This clonotype has only a few counts. The chain has TRBV20-1 and TRBJ2-1; D gene ambiguous. Deletions cut 4 bases from V and 0 bases from J, with 13 bases between. CDR3 length: 15 amino acids. CDR1 is DFQATT and CDR2 is SNEGSKA in the germline V gene (reference sequence). CDR3 in DNA: TGCAGTGCTATGCTACGCGAGAGCTCCTACAATGAGCAGTTCTTC. Amino acid sequence: CSAMLRESSYNEQFF.

This clonotype showed up just a few times. This chain joins TRBV24-1 and TRBJ1-1; D gene unclear. CDR3 length equals 15 residues. CDR1 is KGHDR and CDR2 is SFDVKD in the germline V gene. The germline V and J ends were trimmed by 2 bases and 2 bases, with 11 bases remaining between them. The CDR3 nucleotides read TGTGCCACCAGTGATTCGGAGGGTATCAACACTGAAGCTTTCTTT. Protein: CATSDSEGINTEAFF.

This chain joins TRBV27 and TRBJ2-3; D is unresolved. The V gene's germline CDR1 is MNHEY and CDR2 SMNVEV (reference sequence). The CDR3 consists of 11 residues. The germline V and J ends were trimmed by 8 bases and 9 bases, with 12 bases remaining between them. In DNA form, the CDR3 reads TGTGCCAGCGGCGAAGGCGGAACGCAGTATTTT. Translating gives CASGEGGTQYF.

This clonotype was recorded many times. The chain couples TRBV29-1 to TRBJ2-5; D gene ambiguous. The CDR3 length is 11 residues. Germline values: CDR1 SQVTM, CDR2 ANQGSEA. Deletions cut 6 bases from V and 4 bases from J, with 9 bases between. The CDR3 coding sequence is TGCAGCGTCGGCCCCGGAGAGACCCAGTACTTC. Translation gives CSVGPGETQYF. The variable domain in full, completed from reference TRBV29-1 and TRBJ2-5, reads SAVISQKPSRDICQRGTSLTIQCQVDSQVTMMFWYRQQPGQSLTLIATANQGSEATYESGFVIDKFPISRPNLTFSTLTVSNMSPEDSSIYLCSVGPGETQYFGPGTRLLVL.

V usage is TRBV7-3 and J usage is TRBJ1-1; D may be TRBD1 (6 bases). The V gene lost 9 bases and the J gene lost 0 bases, with 14 bases spanning the gap. In germline, CDR1 is SGHTA, CDR2 FQGTGA. The CDR3 has 14 amino acids. CDR3 loop: CASKGTPMNTEAFF. The CDR3 DNA reads as TGTGCCAGTAAGGGGACACCCATGAACACTGAAGCTTTCTTT. The full variable domain, in which reference TRBV7-3 and TRBJ1-1 provide the parts outside the CDR3, is GAGVSQTPSNKVTEKGKYVELRCDPISGHTALYWYRQSLGQGPEFLIYFQGTGAADDSGLPNDRFFAVRPEGSVSTLKIQRTERGDSAVYLCASKGTPMNTEAFFGQGTRLTVV.

This clonotype has ten or more counts. The chain carries TRBV12-3 or TRBV12-4 and TRBJ2-3; 10 bases line up with TRBD1. Losses at the gene ends were 2 bases for V and 4 bases for J; bases not matched to a gene: 3. The CDR3 length is 15 residues. DNA for the CDR3: TGTGCCAGCAGTTTAAGGACAGGGGGACCAGATACGCAGTATTTT. It encodes CASSLRTGGPDTQYF.

The V call is TRBV11-2, the J call TRBJ2-5; D is tentatively TRBD1 or TRBD2 (6 bases each). V gave up 4 bases and J gave up 5 bases, with 26 bases separating them. This CDR3 spans 18 amino acids. In germline, CDR1 is SGHAT, CDR2 FQNNGV. The CDR3 bases are TGTGCCAGCAGCTACTCGGCGGGAACGGGGGCGGTGAGTGAGACCCAGTACTTC. Translating it yields CASSYSAGTGAVSETQYF.

V usage is TRBV11-2 and J usage is TRBJ2-1; D unclear. The CDR3 contains 14 residues. The V end lost 5 bases, the J end lost 8 bases, and 16 bases lay between the germline ends. Germline-derived CDR1 and CDR2 are SGHAT and FQNNGV. CDR3 bases: TGTGCCAGCAGCCAGAGCCGTTTTCGCGATGAGCAGTTCTTC. Protein sequence: CASSQSRFRDEQFF.

The rearrangement links TRBV9 to TRBJ2-1; D not resolved. The CDR3 is 15 amino acids. Per germline, CDR1 SGDLS and CDR2 YYNGEE. The germline V and J ends were trimmed by 3 bases and 5 bases, with 15 bases remaining between them. The CDR3 bases are TGTGCCAGCAGCGCCCTCGCCACCGGACACAATGAGCAGTTCTTC. Protein: CASSALATGHNEQFF. Variable domain in full (rest from reference TRBV9 and TRBJ2-1): DSGVTQTPKHLITATGQRVTLRCSPRSGDLSVYWYQQSLDQGLQFLIQYYNGEERAKGNILERFSAQQFPDLHSELNLSSLELGDSALYFCASSALATGHNEQFFGPGTRLTVL.

V and J are TRBV7-2 and TRBJ2-5; 9 positions agree with TRBD2. The ends lost 1 base at V and 5 bases at J; junction bases unmatched: 2. The CDR3 spans 14 residues. From germline, CDR1 is SGHTA and CDR2 FQGNSA. For the CDR3, the DNA is TGTGCCAGCAGCTTAGTGCTAGCGGGGGAGACCCAGTACTTC. This gives the protein CASSLVLAGETQYF.